The source of this TCR beta chain is a study of early T cells in non-severe SARS-CoV-2 infection. V was clipped by 4 bases and J by 8 bases, with 15 bases between them. The CDR3 totals 13 residues. Germline CDR1 and CDR2: SGDLS and YYNGEE. This clonotype was counted between two and nine times. The protocol attached unique molecular identifiers to individual cDNA molecules. Each CDR3 protein is one row after TCRdb ran MiXCR on the 5' RACE reads. Here the sample spans roughly 56,000 distinct CDR3 sequences, 8% to 9% being singletons. This sequence originates from an adult who was a healthcare worker with PCR-confirmed SARS-CoV-2 infection or an uninfected control (not recorded which). The rearrangement links TRBV9 to TRBJ1-2, with D tentatively TRBD1 (5 bases). The sequenced sample consisted of whole blood. CDR3 sequence: CASSPRGRRGYTF. For the CDR3, the DNA is TGTGCCAGCAGCCCCCGGGGGAGACGGGGCTACACCTTC.